This T cell receptor (beta chain) was retrieved from a study of regulatory T cells in long-lasting Graves disease. Building of the TCR beta libraries involved iRepertoire HTBI primers and Arm-PCR of CDR3 regions. TCRdb called the multiplex PCR reads again in MiXCR, with one record for every CDR3 protein. Here the sample spans 420,000 or so distinct CDR3 sequences, around 15% being singletons. V lost 5 bases, J lost 4 bases, and 7 bases stayed unmatched. The CDR3 contains 15 residues. Germline V gene lookup returns CDR1 DFQATT and CDR2 SNEGSKA (reference sequence). The time point: newly diagnosed GD, antithyroid drugs for less than 3 months. Extracted RNA from PBMCs served as the source of the TCR library. A few counts support this clonotype. The same data also went into a second study, on T cells in Graves' hyperthyroidism and ophthalmopathy. This second study notes: Lactation, pregnancy, other autoimmune disease or uncontrolled infection led to exclusion of patients.

The TCR comes from a woman in her late teens or twenties with Graves disease. The sample here was peripheral blood mononuclear cells (PBMCs), taken at new diagnosis, from a patient treated with antithyroid drugs. The chain links TRBV20-1 to TRBJ2-1, with TRBD2 matching 11 bases. CDR3 region: CSAQPLAGGYNEQFF. DNA of the CDR3: TGCAGTGCTCAGCCTCTAGCGGGAGGATACAATGAGCAGTTCTTC.